Listed below are T cell receptor beta chains from one sample, sequenced in a study of shared clonotypes between healthy human individuals. Profiled with immunoSEQ multiplex PCR; TCRdb holds only in-frame clones, not every one. Of around 2.1 million clones listed, around 95% were seen once; the top ten hold over 0.1%. Source material: naive CD4+ T cells sorted from blood. The receptors stem from a man between 18 and 35 years old in good health. Each CDR3 is given with its conserved first and last residue. Fields, in order: D gene, V gene, J gene, clone size, CDR3 DNA, CDR3 protein. The D gene is left open where the match is weak. The size field is filled for only some rows; it gives once, few, many or a size class.

TRBD2	TRBV5-4	TRBJ2-3	NA	TGTGCCAGCAGCTCGGGAGGGGGAGCTACAGATACGCAGTATTTT	CASSSGGGATDTQYF
NA	TRBV19	TRBJ1-2	NA	TGTGCCAGTAGTATCATGACAGGAACCGACTATGGCTACACCTTC	CASSIMTGTDYGYTF
NA	TRBV29-1	TRBJ2-5	NA	TGCAGCGTCACTGGGGTGATGCAAGAGACCCAGTACTTC	CSVTGVMQETQYF
NA	TRBV2	TRBJ1-2	NA	TGTGCCAGCACCCTCAGGGTTTCGGGGGGCTACACCTTC	CASTLRVSGGYTF
NA	TRBV5-4	TRBJ1-5	NA	TGTGCCAGCAGCCCGGCGGGGGCACTAAGGGATCAGCCCCAGCATTTT	CASSPAGALRDQPQHF
NA	TRBV6-6	TRBJ1-5	NA	TGTGCCAGCAGTAAGATTAACCAGGGGAATCAGCCCCAGCATTTT	CASSKINQGNQPQHF
TRBD1	TRBV19	TRBJ1-2	NA	TGTGCCAGTAGTTTTCGGGACAGGGGAAATGGCTACACCTTC	CASSFRDRGNGYTF
NA	TRBV28	TRBJ2-1	NA	TGTGCCAGCAGTTTTGGGATTTCTCCTGAGCAGTTCTTC	CASSFGISPEQFF
TRBD1	TRBV28	TRBJ2-5	NA	TGTGCCAGGGGACAGGGGGTACGAGAGACCCAGTACTTC	CARGQGVRETQYF
TRBD1	TRBV6-5	TRBJ2-7	NA	TGTGCCAGCAGGCCCACGGGACAGACCCTCTACGAGCAGTACTTC	CASRPTGQTLYEQYF
NA	TRBV2	TRBJ2-1	NA	TGTGCCAGCAGTGAAGATCTTTACAATGAGCAGTTCTTC	CASSEDLYNEQFF
TRBD1	TRBV11-2	TRBJ2-1	NA	TGTGCCAGCAGCCGGGACAGGGAGGGCAATGAGCAGTTCTTC	CASSRDREGNEQFF
TRBD1	TRBV6-1	TRBJ2-7	NA	TGTGCCAGCAGTGAACAGGGGTCGGGGACAGAATTGGACGAGCAGTACTTC	CASSEQGSGTELDEQYF
TRBD1	TRBV4-3	TRBJ1-4	NA	TGCGCCAGCAGCCAAGAGACAGGGGGTAATGAAAAACTGTTTTTT	CASSQETGGNEKLFF
NA	TRBV6-5	TRBJ2-4	NA	TGTGCCAGCAGAGACACAGGGTTGAGCATTCAGTACTTC	CASRDTGLSIQYF
NA	TRBV1	TRBJ2-1	once	TGCACCAGCAGCCGGAGGGATCCGCGTTTCTTC	CTSSRRDPRFF
TRBD1	TRBV10-2	TRBJ1-5	NA	TGCGCCAGCAGGGACAGGGGCGGTGATAGCAATCAGCCCCAGCATTTT	CASRDRGGDSNQPQHF
NA	TRBV7-6	TRBJ1-2	NA	TGTGCCAGCAGCCCGGGACCCCTAACATATGGCTACACCTTC	CASSPGPLTYGYTF